This entry is about one T cell receptor beta chain. Sequencing used immunoSEQ multiplex PCR; TCRdb keeps in-frame clones, though not all of them. Of about 120,000 clones detected, about 93% appear once; the ten largest clones hold about 1.5%. The CDR3 extends over 14 amino acids. Germline CDR1 reads LGHNA; CDR2 reads YNFKEQ. V was pared by 3 bases and J by 4 bases, with 3 bases of the junction left unmatched. The entry originates in a study of T cells after somatic rescue of genetic block. This sequence originates from a woman under 30. This chain connects TRBV4-2 to TRBJ2-7, with 10 bases fitting TRBD1. The material sequenced was peripheral blood mononuclear cells (PBMCs). The CDR3 here is CASSQPGQGYEQYF. CDR3 sequence (DNA): TGTGCCAGCAGCCAGCCGGGACAGGGGTACGAGCAGTACTTC.